Reported below is one T cell receptor beta chain. Its antigen is not identified. This sample stems from a study of T cell responses to AZD1222 COVID-19 vaccine. Findings and caveats of the study: Two AZD1222 doses significantly raised spike-specific TCR breadth and depth over controls.

Libraries were prepared by immunoSEQ multiplex PCR; TCRdb keeps only in-frame clonotypes and omits some of them. Seen here are fewer than 110,000 clones, more than 75% observed once, and the top ten hold roughly a fifth. In germline, CDR1 is MDHEN, CDR2 SYDVKM. The CDR3 is 13 residues long. J gave up 6 bases and V 5 bases, and 3 bases lay outside the gene matches. The chain combines TRBV28 with TRBJ1-5, with TRBD1 identical over 8 bases. This TCR was recovered from an adult in good health. The sample here was peripheral blood, taken on day 0 of AZD1222 vaccination. The CDR3 is CASSPGGPQPQHF. The CDR3 DNA reads as TGTGCCAGCAGTCCAGGGGGCCCTCAGCCCCAGCATTTT.